This T cell receptor (beta chain) was profiled in a study of blood T cell repertoires in COVID-19. Study in general: Collection of acute and convalescent COVID-19 samples took place in the United States, Italy and Spain. PBMCs, B-cell-depleted T cells, or T cells were the source of the cDNA or gDNA that made up the material.

Germline V lookup: CDR1 SGHTA, CDR2 FQGTGA. V gave up 2 bases and J gave up 6 bases; unmatched junction bases: 3. This CDR3 spans 14 amino acids. Seattle patients were enrolled while actively infected and followed longitudinally. Original data processing: Cell counts per sample came from amplifying reference gene primers. Assay used: immunoSEQ multiplex PCR; TCRdb lists only in-frame clones, some missing. The V and J calls and the clone size are those of that table, but D and trimming were determined from the DNA. Seen here are 350,000 or so clones, 87% observed once, and the top ten hold 8% to 13%. This receptor was taken from a woman aged 30 to 39 with COVID-19, enrolled during active disease. Sequencing was done on a sample of peripheral blood. The V gene is TRBV7-3, the J gene TRBJ2-1; TRBD2 aligns across 8 bases. The CDR3: CASSLGLAGNEQFF. In DNA form, the CDR3 reads TGTGCCAGCAGCTTAGGGCTAGCGGGCAATGAGCAGTTCTTC. Full variable domain (outside the CDR3, taken from reference TRBV7-3 and TRBJ2-1): GAGVSQTPSNKVTEKGKYVELRCDPISGHTALYWYRQSLGQGPEFLIYFQGTGAADDSGLPNDRFFAVRPEGSVSTLKIQRTERGDSAVYLCASSLGLAGNEQFFGPGTRLTVL.